The 3 T cell receptor beta chains presented below share a single source sample, sequenced in a study of T cell changes during pregnancy in multiple sclerosis. The method was immunoSEQ multiplex PCR; TCRdb's version includes in-frame clones alone and lacks a portion of them. The sample lists tens of thousands of clones; 90% to 95% were seen once. The source was CD8+ T cells from peripheral blood mononuclear cells, collected in the third trimester of pregnancy. The receptor source for this set is a female donor with multiple sclerosis, enrolled in a pregnancy study.

The J gene is TRBJ2-7, the V gene TRBV7-9; 8 bases agree with TRBD1. CDR3 length: 12 residues. The germline gives CDR1 SEHNR, CDR2 FQNEAQ (reference sequence). V was pared by 10 bases and J by 0 bases, with 2 bases of the junction left unmatched. DNA of the CDR3: TGTGCCAACAGGGGGAGCTCCTACGAGCAGTACTTC. Translation: CANRGSSYEQYF.

V usage is TRBV5-5 and J usage is TRBJ2-7; D is unresolved. CDR3 length: 12 amino acids. V was clipped by 4 bases and J by 2 bases, with 7 bases between them. CDR1 and CDR2 from the germline V gene are SGHKS and YYEKEE (reference sequence). CDR3 nucleotides: TGTGCCAGCAGCGGTGCGACCTACGAGCAGTACTTC. It encodes CASSGATYEQYF.

The count of this clone is one. V and J are TRBV7-9 and TRBJ2-3; the match to TRBD2 covers 15 bases. This CDR3 comprises 17 residues. The V gene end was trimmed by 6 bases and the J gene end by 1 base; junction bases not matched to a gene: 5. Germline assignment: CDR1 SEHNR and CDR2 FQNEAQ (reference sequence). The CDR3 protein is CASRPGLAGGRTDTQYF. CDR3 nucleotides: TGTGCCAGCAGGCCGGGACTAGCGGGGGGACGCACAGATACGCAGTATTTT.